A single sample gave rise to the 26 T cell receptor beta chains below, sequenced in a study of CD8 T cells in ankylosing spondylitis. General study findings and limits: Ankylosing spondylitis blood appeared to carry a characteristic TCR beta motif of roughly 8 highly homologous variants.

Their antigen targets remain unknown. TCRdb passed the 5' RACE reads through MiXCR, listing each CDR3 protein once. Among hundreds of thousands of distinct CDR3 sequences listed, 25% to 30% were seen once. What was sequenced was blood, either unsorted or a sorted T cell fraction (not recorded which). Receptor source: a male donor with ankylosing spondylitis.

The table lists this clonotype with a count of one. The CDR3 reads CASSYGGRAHNEQFF. CDR3 coding DNA: TGTGCCAGCAGTTACGGCGGGAGGGCTCACAATGAGCAGTTCTTC. This sequence joins TRBV6-5 and TRBJ2-1; 9 bases are shared with TRBD2. The V segment lost 2 bases and the J segment 5 bases; nucleotides outside the gene matches: 4. The CDR3 spans 15 residues. The germline CDR1 and CDR2 sequences are MNHEY and SVGAGI.

V usage is TRBV20-1 and J usage is TRBJ2-1, with 9 positions matching TRBD2. The germline V gene has CDR1 DFQATT and CDR2 SNEGSKA (reference sequence). This CDR3 spans 15 amino acids. As DNA, the CDR3 is TGCGGATTAGCGGGGGACACCTACTCCTACAATGAGCAGTTCTTC. Translation gives CGLAGDTYSYNEQFF.

The chain couples TRBV6-1 to TRBJ2-5; D remains unclear. This CDR3 spans 13 amino acids. Germline CDR1 reads MNHNS; CDR2 reads SASEGT. The V end was cut by 6 bases, the J end by 1 base, with 9 bases between. The DNA for the CDR3 is TGTGCCAGCAGAGCTCCGGGCCAAGAGACCCAGTACTTC. It translates to CASRAPGQETQYF.

This chain links TRBV20-1 with TRBJ1-6, with D maybe TRBD1 (5 bases). V was cut by 1 base and J by 4 bases, with 14 bases left in between. The V gene's germline CDR1 is DFQATT and CDR2 SNEGSKA (reference sequence). CDR3 length equals 16 residues. CDR3 amino acids: CSARGYRDGYNSPLHF. For the CDR3, the DNA is TGCAGTGCTAGAGGTTACCGGGACGGATATAATTCACCCCTCCACTTT.

This clonotype was counted between two and nine times. The chain uses TRBV6-4 and TRBJ1-1; the match to TRBD1 covers 7 bases. Trimming cost V 4 bases and J 1 base; bases outside gene matches: 9. CDR1 and CDR2 from the germline V gene are MRHNA and SNTAGT. This CDR3 has 16 residues. The CDR3 DNA reads TGTGCCAGCAGTGCCAAAAACAGGGGCGCGAACACTGAAGCTTTCTTT. Protein: CASSAKNRGANTEAFF.

The V call is TRBV12-3 or TRBV12-4, the J call TRBJ1-1; 7 nucleotides align to TRBD1. The trim removed 0 bases at V and 1 base at J, leaving 2 bases unmatched. The CDR3 totals 15 residues. The CDR3 region is CASSLADRWNTEAFF. The DNA for the CDR3 is TGTGCCAGCAGTTTAGCGGACAGGTGGAACACTGAAGCTTTCTTT.

A few counts support this clonotype. The V gene is TRBV5-1, the J gene TRBJ2-1; D remains ambiguous. Per germline, CDR1 SGHRS and CDR2 YFSETQ. The CDR3 is 15 residues long. Trimming removed 4 bases at V and 7 bases at J, with 18 bases between. CDR3 region: CASSPQTILGNEQFF. The CDR3, as DNA: TGCGCCAGCAGCCCCCAGACGATCCTCGGTAATGAGCAGTTCTTC.

This clonotype appeared many times. This chain connects TRBV5-1 to TRBJ2-2; possibly TRBD1 for D (5 bases). Trimming pared 0 bases from V and 6 bases from J, leaving 9 bases between. The CDR3 has 14 residues. Germline CDR1 SGHRS, CDR2 YFSETQ. Here the CDR3 DNA reads TGCGCCAGCAGCTTGGCCAGGGTGGCCGGGGAGCTGTTTTTT. Its protein product is CASSLARVAGELFF.

The chain couples TRBV9 to TRBJ2-1; D ambiguous. V lost 1 base, J lost 7 bases, and 12 bases lay in between. The CDR3 has 14 residues. Germline V lookup: CDR1 SGDLS, CDR2 YYNGEE. CDR3 sequence reads: CASSVMSSKNEQFF. Here the CDR3 DNA reads TGTGCCAGCAGCGTAATGAGTAGCAAGAATGAGCAGTTCTTC.

In its sample, this clonotype was seen a few times. The V gene is TRBV24-1, the J gene TRBJ1-5; D is unresolved. Per germline, CDR1 KGHDR and CDR2 SFDVKD. This CDR3 comprises 13 residues. V was cut by 11 bases and J by 3 bases, with 13 bases left in between. The CDR3 nucleotides read TGTGCCAGTGATTCCGGACTCAATCAGCCCCAGCATTTT. Its translation: CASDSGLNQPQHF.

In nucleotides, the CDR3 is TGCGCCAGCAGCGGCGACAGACAAGAGACCCAGTACTTC. Amino acid sequence: CASSGDRQETQYF. The chain has TRBV5-1 and TRBJ2-5; a weak D match, TRBD1 (5 bases). Trimming cost V 4 bases and J 2 bases, with 9 bases left between them. The CDR3 has 13 residues. Germline V gene sequence: CDR1 SGHRS, CDR2 YFSETQ.

This clonotype was counted ten times or more. V usage is TRBV4-2 and J usage is TRBJ1-2; tentatively, D is TRBD1 (5 bases). The CDR3 spans 13 residues. V dropped 1 base and J dropped 7 bases, with 10 bases sitting between them. In germline, CDR1 is LGHNA, CDR2 YNFKEQ. In nucleotides, the CDR3 is TGTGCCAGCAGCCAAGGGGCAGGGTCTGGCTACACCTTC. Translating gives CASSQGAGSGYTF.

J is TRBJ2-2 and V is TRBV5-6; D is unresolved. Trimming removed 4 bases at V and 3 bases at J, with 13 bases between. This CDR3 region has 15 residues. The germline gives CDR1 SGHDT, CDR2 YYEEEE. The CDR3 DNA sequence: TGTGCCAGCAGCCCGGACCGATTAGACACCGGGGAGCTGTTTTTT. Its protein is CASSPDRLDTGELFF.

This clonotype was recorded a few times. The genes are TRBV2 and TRBJ1-5; D possibly corresponds to TRBD1 (5 bases). V was shortened by 8 bases and J by 6 bases, with 17 bases between the two germline ends. The CDR3 sequence is 14 residues long. CDR1 SNHLY and CDR2 FYNNEI come from the germline V gene. CDR3 residues: CASSLEWGIQPQHF. CDR3 DNA sequence: TGTGCCAGCTCTCTTGAGTGGGGGATTCAGCCCCAGCATTTT.

The chain combines TRBV6-2 or TRBV6-3 with TRBJ1-2, with D possibly TRBD1 on 6 matching bases. Germline V gives CDR1 MNHEY, CDR2 SVGEGT. This CDR3 has 12 amino acids. Between the trimmed V and J ends, which lost 8 bases and 6 bases, there was a span of 13 bases. CDR3 nucleotide sequence: TGTGCCAGCGGGCGGACAGACGATGGCTACACCTTC. Its translation is CASGRTDDGYTF.

This clonotype was detected a few times. The chain recombines TRBV7-6 with TRBJ2-7; unclear D gene. Per the germline V gene, CDR1 is SGHVS and CDR2 is FNYEAQ. V gave up 5 bases and J gave up 2 bases, with 13 bases separating them. This CDR3 contains 14 residues. This chain's CDR3 is CASSRGTEPYEQYF. The CDR3 DNA follows: TGTGCCAGCAGCCGTGGAACTGAACCCTACGAGCAGTACTTC.

In this sample, this clonotype turned up once. This rearrangement joins TRBV7-2 to TRBJ1-2; D ambiguous. The CDR3 runs 14 residues. Looked up from germline, CDR1 is SGHTA and CDR2 is FQGNSA. V shed 4 bases and J shed 5 bases, with 14 bases lying between them. The CDR3: CASSSVRSPYGYTF. CDR3 coding DNA: TGTGCCAGCAGCTCCGTTCGGTCCCCGTATGGCTACACCTTC.

In DNA form, the CDR3 reads TGCGCCAGCAGCCCGAGGACAGGGGAGGTGACTGAAGCTTTCTTT. It yields the protein CASSPRTGEVTEAFF. The rearrangement joins TRBV4-1 to TRBJ1-1; TRBD1 agrees at 9 bases. This CDR3 contains 15 residues. V lost 4 bases to trimming and J lost 5 bases; unmatched junction nucleotides: 8. Germline CDR1 is MGHRA and CDR2 is YSYEKL.

This clonotype was detected a few times. The chain recombines TRBV7-2 with TRBJ2-1; no definite D call. Germline CDR1 is SGHTA and CDR2 is FQGNSA. CDR3 length: 13 amino acids. V lost 5 bases to trimming and J lost 5 bases, with 10 bases between them. In DNA form, the CDR3 reads TGTGCCAGCAGCCTTAGTGGAAACAATGAGCAGTTCTTC. Its protein is CASSLSGNNEQFF.

This clonotype was observed a few times. This chain links TRBV20-1 with TRBJ2-5; a possible D gene is TRBD2 (5 bases). The CDR3 is 13 residues long. Germline CDR1 reads DFQATT; CDR2 reads SNEGSKA (reference sequence). The germline V and J ends were trimmed by 5 bases and 5 bases, with 15 bases remaining between them. The CDR3 region has the DNA TGCAGTGCTTCACTCACGGGGTCCGAGACCCAGTACTTC. Residues: CSASLTGSETQYF.

V gene TRBV29-1 combines with J gene TRBJ1-3; D call uncertain. The V gene's germline CDR1 is SQVTM and CDR2 ANQGSEA. This CDR3 spans 15 amino acids. Trimming took off 4 bases at V and 0 bases at J, with 13 bases between the two ends. CDR3 residues: CSVGEGPPSGNTIYF. The CDR3 region has the DNA TGCAGCGTTGGGGAAGGTCCTCCCTCTGGAAACACCATATATTTT.

The gene calls are TRBV11-2 and TRBJ1-1; D is possibly TRBD1 (6 bases). This CDR3 has 15 residues. Trimming took 0 bases from V and 4 from J, leaving 12 bases between them. Germline assignment: CDR1 SGHAT and CDR2 FQNNGV. The CDR3 protein is CASSLDLTGSTEAFF. As DNA, the CDR3 is TGTGCCAGCAGCTTAGATCTGACAGGAAGCACTGAAGCTTTCTTT.

The table lists this clonotype with a few counts. The chain is built from TRBV7-9 and TRBJ2-2; D is ambiguous. Germline CDR1 reads SEHNR; CDR2 reads FQNEAQ (reference sequence). This CDR3 contains 10 residues. Trimming stripped 8 bases from V and 8 bases from J, with 6 bases between. This CDR3 is CASELGELFF. The CDR3 region has the DNA TGTGCCAGCGAGTTAGGGGAGCTGTTTTTT.

This clonotype was seen a few times. The rearrangement links TRBV20-1 to TRBJ2-1; 7 bases are a match to TRBD2. CDR1 DFQATT and CDR2 SNEGSKA come from the germline V gene (reference sequence). This CDR3 contains 14 residues. The V segment lost 2 bases and the J segment 6 bases; nucleotides outside the gene matches: 7. The CDR3 sequence: CSARSWAGVNEQFF. CDR3 DNA sequence: TGCAGTGCTAGAAGCTGGGCGGGAGTCAATGAGCAGTTCTTC.

The CDR3 is CASSLETGVTEAFF. Written as DNA, the CDR3 is TGTGCCAGCAGTTTAGAGACAGGGGTAACTGAAGCTTTCTTT. This chain connects TRBV12-3 or TRBV12-4 to TRBJ1-1; TRBD1 matches at 8 bases. J lost 5 bases, V lost 1 base, and 3 bases had no gene match. The CDR3 sequence is 14 residues long.

This clonotype was observed a handful of times. The chain recombines TRBV7-2 with TRBJ2-1, with TRBD2 matching over 11 bases. The CDR3 is 16 residues long. Germline V gene sequence: CDR1 SGHTA, CDR2 FQGNSA. Trimming removed 0 bases from V and 10 bases from J; junction bases left unmatched: 8. CDR3 DNA sequence: TGTGCCAGCAGCTTAGCGGGGATAGCGGGAGGGCGCGAGCAGTTCTTC. Its translation: CASSLAGIAGGREQFF.